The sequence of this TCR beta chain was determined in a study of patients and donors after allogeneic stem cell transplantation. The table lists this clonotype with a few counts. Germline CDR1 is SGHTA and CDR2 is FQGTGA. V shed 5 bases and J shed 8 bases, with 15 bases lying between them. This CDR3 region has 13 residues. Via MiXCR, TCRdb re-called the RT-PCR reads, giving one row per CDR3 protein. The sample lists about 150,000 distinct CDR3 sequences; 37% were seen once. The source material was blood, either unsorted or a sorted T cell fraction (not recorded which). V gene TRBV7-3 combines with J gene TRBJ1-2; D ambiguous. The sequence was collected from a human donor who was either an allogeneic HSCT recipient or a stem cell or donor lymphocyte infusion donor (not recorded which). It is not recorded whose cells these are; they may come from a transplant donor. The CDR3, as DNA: TGTGCCAGCAGCGCGTCGGGGATTCAAGGCTACACCTTC. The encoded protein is CASSASGIQGYTF.